The rows below give T cell receptor beta chains drawn from one sample of a study of blood T cell repertoires in COVID-19. TCRdb's table, derived via immunoSEQ multiplex PCR, lists solely in-frame clones and lacks some. Here the sample spans about 60,000 clones, more than 65% being singletons. Material for sequencing was peripheral blood. The receptor set was obtained from a woman aged 70-85 years with acute or convalescent COVID-19. Each CDR3 is given with its conserved first and last residue. A D gene is named only where the DNA matches it firmly. Where a row states a size, it is once, few, many or the class of an expanded clone; other rows omit it.

D	length	size	V	J	CDR3	DNA
.	13	.	TRBV28	TRBJ2-7	CASSPRDIYEQYF	TGTGCCAGCAGTCCCCGGGACATTTACGAGCAGTACTTC
TRBD2	15	.	TRBV18	TRBJ2-1	CASSPRTSGGNEQFF	TGTGCCAGCTCTCCAAGGACTAGCGGGGGAAATGAGCAGTTCTTC
TRBD1	13	few	TRBV30	TRBJ2-7	CAWSNRGAYEQYF	TGTGCCTGGAGTAACAGGGGAGCGTACGAGCAGTACTTC
.	14	.	TRBV5-4	TRBJ2-1	CASSPKGQTNEQFF	TGTGCCAGCAGCCCGAAGGGGCAGACCAATGAGCAGTTCTTC
.	14	.	TRBV10-3	TRBJ1-1	CAIRSPQENTEAFF	TGTGCCATCAGATCCCCACAGGAAAACACTGAAGCTTTCTTT
TRBD1	15	.	TRBV18	TRBJ1-4	CASSPPGQLNEKLFF	TGTGCCAGCTCACCCCCGGGACAGCTTAATGAAAAACTGTTTTTT
.	17	.	TRBV13	TRBJ2-1	CASADRSYRGSYNEQFF	TGTGCCAGCGCCGATCGGAGCTATCGGGGTTCCTACAATGAGCAGTTCTTC
.	14	.	TRBV18	TRBJ1-2	CASSTGNSDYGYTF	TGTGCCAGCTCAACAGGAAATTCGGACTATGGCTACACCTTC
TRBD2	17	.	TRBV2	TRBJ2-1	CASSGLAGGPRYNEQFF	TGTGCCAGCAGTGGACTAGCGGGGGGGCCGAGGTACAATGAGCAGTTCTTC
TRBD2	14	.	TRBV11-2	TRBJ2-3	CASSFSTSGDTQYF	TGTGCCAGCAGCTTCTCGACTAGCGGGGATACGCAGTATTTT
TRBD1	14	.	TRBV12-5	TRBJ2-1	CASGAGTVYNEQFF	TGTGCTAGTGGCGCCGGGACAGTTTACAATGAGCAGTTCTTC
.	16	.	TRBV19	TRBJ2-3	CASSLGGRLGTDTQYF	TGTGCCAGTAGCCTAGGAGGGCGTCTCGGCACAGATACGCAGTATTTT
TRBD1	15	.	TRBV5-1	TRBJ2-2	CASSLGQASTGELFF	TGCGCCAGCAGCCTTGGACAGGCTAGTACCGGGGAGCTGTTTTTT
TRBD1	14	.	TRBV28	TRBJ1-2	CASINDRGQDGYTF	TGTGCCAGCATTAATGACAGGGGGCAGGATGGCTACACCTTC
.	13	.	TRBV6-5	TRBJ2-4	CASRSSTKNIQYF	TGTGCCAGCAGGTCTTCTACCAAAAACATTCAGTACTTC
TRBD2	12	.	TRBV6-2/TRBV6-3	TRBJ2-3	CASSSTSGALYF	TGTGCCAGCAGTTCGACTAGCGGGGCGTTGTATTTT
TRBD1	15	.	TRBV27	TRBJ1-2	CASSATTGAGYGYTF	TGTGCCAGCAGTGCCACGACAGGGGCGGGCTATGGCTACACCTTC
TRBD1	16	.	TRBV7-2	TRBJ1-3	CASSLSGTGTGNTIYF	TGTGCCAGCAGCCTATCGGGGACAGGGACGGGAAACACCATATATTTT
TRBD2	15	.	TRBV2	TRBJ2-2	CASSHRGGNTGELFF	TGTGCCAGCAGTCACCGGGGGGGCAACACCGGGGAGCTGTTTTTT
.	14	.	TRBV4-2	TRBJ1-6	CASSQAAGDSPLHF	TGTGCCAGCAGCCAAGCGGCAGGGGATTCACCCCTCCACTTT
TRBD1	15	.	TRBV7-9	TRBJ2-3	CASSLAQGVTDTQYF	TGTGCCAGCAGCTTAGCCCAGGGGGTTACAGATACGCAGTATTTT
TRBD1	15	few	TRBV6-2/TRBV6-3	TRBJ1-5	CASSYGQGQYQPQHF	TGTGCCAGCAGTTATGGACAGGGCCAATATCAGCCCCAGCATTTT
.	15	once	TRBV19	TRBJ1-1	CASSRSGERRTEAFF	TGTGCCAGTAGCCGTTCAGGGGAAAGAAGGACTGAAGCTTTCTTT
TRBD1	19	.	TRBV5-1	TRBJ2-4	CASSLVGGQGSVAKNIQYF	TGCGCCAGCAGCTTGGTCGGGGGACAGGGTTCAGTAGCCAAAAACATTCAGTACTTC
TRBD1	16	.	TRBV6-2/TRBV6-3	TRBJ1-2	CASSLKPGTGVYGYTF	TGTGCCAGCAGTCTTAAACCCGGGACAGGGGTCTATGGCTACACCTTC
.	14	.	TRBV7-2	TRBJ2-1	CASSLRTVYNEQFF	TGTGCCAGCAGCCTGCGGACAGTCTACAATGAGCAGTTCTTC
.	14	few	TRBV6-1	TRBJ1-2	CASSEGGSAYGYTF	TGTGCCAGCAGTGAAGGCGGAAGCGCCTATGGCTACACCTTC
.	13	.	TRBV18	TRBJ1-1	CASSEGEGTEAFF	TGTGCCAGCTCGGAAGGGGAGGGCACTGAAGCTTTCTTT
TRBD1	15	.	TRBV5-6	TRBJ1-2	CASSPPAGGTDGYTF	TGTGCCAGCAGCCCCCCGGCAGGGGGGACTGATGGCTACACCTTC
TRBD1	15	.	TRBV11-2	TRBJ2-7	CASSPQRQGAYEQYF	TGTGCCAGCAGCCCTCAACGACAGGGAGCCTACGAGCAGTACTTC
TRBD1	15	few	TRBV20-1	TRBJ1-4	CSASPGGSSNEKLFF	TGCAGTGCTAGTCCAGGGGGTTCATCTAATGAAAAACTGTTTTTT
TRBD1	17	few	TRBV11-3	TRBJ2-2	CASSLGFASGGDGELFF	TGTGCCAGCAGCTTAGGATTCGCGTCAGGGGGAGACGGGGAGCTGTTTTTT
TRBD1	15	.	TRBV6-1	TRBJ1-4	CASSEALRPGGKLFF	TGTGCCAGCAGTGAAGCGTTACGCCCAGGGGGTAAACTGTTTTTT